This T cell receptor (beta chain) was obtained from a study of T cells in women clearing cervical HPV infection. Germline CDR1 SGHDT, CDR2 YYEEEE. This CDR3 comprises 14 residues. V lost 0 bases to trimming and J lost 9 bases; unmatched junction nucleotides: 5. Comment on this clone: The read ends 3 residues early relative to the CDR3; the germline J gene fills the gap.

TCRdb's copy holds only in-frame clones and misses some; the assay was immunoSEQ multiplex PCR. Recorded for this sample: roughly 28,000 clones. Sequencing was done on a sample of blood buffy coat. This chain uses TRBV5-6 with TRBJ1-5, with 8 bases identical to TRBD1. The clonotype was recovered from a woman between 18 and 69 years old with a cervical HPV16 infection that either progressed to CIN3+ or cleared (not recorded which). CDR3 amino acids: CASSLGGQGPPQHF. The covered CDR3 bases are TGTGCCAGCAGCTTGGGCGGACAGGGTCCGCCC.